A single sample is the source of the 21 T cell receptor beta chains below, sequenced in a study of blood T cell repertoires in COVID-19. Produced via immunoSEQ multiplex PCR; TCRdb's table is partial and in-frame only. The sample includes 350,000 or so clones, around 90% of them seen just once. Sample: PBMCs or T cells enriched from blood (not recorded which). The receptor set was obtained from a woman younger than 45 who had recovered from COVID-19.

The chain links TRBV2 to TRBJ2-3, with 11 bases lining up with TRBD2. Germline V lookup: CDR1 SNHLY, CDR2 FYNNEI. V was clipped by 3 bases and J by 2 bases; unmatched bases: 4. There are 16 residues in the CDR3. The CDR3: CASSERLAGITDTQYF. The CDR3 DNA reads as TGTGCCAGCAGTGAGCGACTAGCGGGAATCACAGATACGCAGTATTTT.

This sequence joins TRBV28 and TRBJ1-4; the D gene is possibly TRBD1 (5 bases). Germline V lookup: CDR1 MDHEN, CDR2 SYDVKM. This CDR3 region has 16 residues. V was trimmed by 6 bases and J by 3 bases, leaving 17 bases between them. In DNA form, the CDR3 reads TGTGCCAGCAGGTTCAGGGAGGGTAGAGCTAATGAAAAACTGTTTTTT. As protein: CASRFREGRANEKLFF. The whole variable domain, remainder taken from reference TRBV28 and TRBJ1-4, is DVKVTQSSRYLVKRTGEKVFLECVQDMDHENMFWYRQDPGLGLRLIYFSYDVKMKEKGDIPEGYSVSREKKERFSLILESASTNQTSMYLCASRFREGRANEKLFFGSGTQLSVL.

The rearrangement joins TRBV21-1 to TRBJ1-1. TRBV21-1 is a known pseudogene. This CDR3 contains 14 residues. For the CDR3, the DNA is TGTGCCAGCAGCAAAGGAGGAATGAACACTGAAGCTTTCTTT. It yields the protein CASSKGGMNTEAFF.

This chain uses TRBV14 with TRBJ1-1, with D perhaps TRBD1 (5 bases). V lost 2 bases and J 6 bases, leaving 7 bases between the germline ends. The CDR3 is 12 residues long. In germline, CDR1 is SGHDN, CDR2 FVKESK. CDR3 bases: TGTGCCAGCAGCCAACAGGGTTCTGAAGCTTTCTTT. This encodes CASSQQGSEAFF.

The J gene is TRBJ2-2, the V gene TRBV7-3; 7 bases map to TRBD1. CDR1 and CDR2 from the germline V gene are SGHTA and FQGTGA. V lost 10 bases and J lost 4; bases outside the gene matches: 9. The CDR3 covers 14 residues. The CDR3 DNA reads TGTGCCACTCGAGACAGGGCGGGCACCGGGGAGCTGTTTTTT. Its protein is CATRDRAGTGELFF.

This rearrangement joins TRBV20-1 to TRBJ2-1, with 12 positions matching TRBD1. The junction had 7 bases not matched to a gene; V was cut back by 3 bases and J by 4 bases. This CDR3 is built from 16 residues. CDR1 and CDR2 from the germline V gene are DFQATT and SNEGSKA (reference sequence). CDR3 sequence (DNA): TGCAGTGCTAGTAGGGACAGGGGGCGAAGGTACAATGAGCAGTTCTTC. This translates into CSASRDRGRRYNEQFF.

In DNA, the CDR3 is TGTGCCTCGCGGCAATATAGCAATCAGCCCCAGCATTTT. It yields the protein CASRQYSNQPQHF. The V and J genes are TRBV28 and TRBJ1-5, with unresolved D. V shed 11 bases and J shed 0 bases, with 11 bases lying between them. This CDR3 region has 13 residues. CDR1 and CDR2 (germline): MDHEN, SYDVKM. Together with reference TRBV28 and TRBJ1-5, the CDR3 gives the full variable domain: DVKVTQSSRYLVKRTGEKVFLECVQDMDHENMFWYRQDPGLGLRLIYFSYDVKMKEKGDIPEGYSVSREKKERFSLILESASTNQTSMYLCASRQYSNQPQHFGDGTRLSIL.

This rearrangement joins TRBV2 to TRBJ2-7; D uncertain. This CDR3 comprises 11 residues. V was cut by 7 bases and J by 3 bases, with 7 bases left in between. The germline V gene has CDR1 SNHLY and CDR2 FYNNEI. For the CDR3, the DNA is TGTGCCAGCACGTTACACTACGAGCAGTACTTC. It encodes CASTLHYEQYF.

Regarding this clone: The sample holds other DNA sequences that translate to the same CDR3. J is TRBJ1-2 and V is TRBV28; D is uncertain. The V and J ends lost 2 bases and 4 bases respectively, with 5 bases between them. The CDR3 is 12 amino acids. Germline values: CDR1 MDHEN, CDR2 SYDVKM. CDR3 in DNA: TGTGCCAGCAGTTTACGAGGCTATGGCTACACCTTC. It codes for CASSLRGYGYTF.

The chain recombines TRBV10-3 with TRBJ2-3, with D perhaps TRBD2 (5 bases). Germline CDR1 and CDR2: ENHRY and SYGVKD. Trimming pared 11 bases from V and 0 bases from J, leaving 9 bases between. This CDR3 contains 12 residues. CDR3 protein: CAGSASTDTQYF. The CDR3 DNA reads TGTGCCGGTAGCGCGAGCACAGATACGCAGTATTTT.

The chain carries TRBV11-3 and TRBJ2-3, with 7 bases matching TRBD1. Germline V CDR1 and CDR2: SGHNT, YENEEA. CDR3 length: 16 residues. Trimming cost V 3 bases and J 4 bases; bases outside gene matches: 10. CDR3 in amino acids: CASSLATGMRADTQYF. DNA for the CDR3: TGTGCCAGCAGCTTGGCGACAGGGATGAGAGCAGATACGCAGTATTTT.

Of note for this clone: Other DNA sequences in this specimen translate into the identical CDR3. The DNA for the CDR3 is TGTGCCAGCAGCTCCGGACAGGCAGATCAGCCCCAGCATTTT. Translation: CASSSGQADQPQHF. This chain joins TRBV28 and TRBJ1-5, with 7 nucleotides matching TRBD1. Unmatched junction bases numbered 7, after V lost 6 bases and J lost 5 bases. CDR1 and CDR2 (germline): MDHEN, SYDVKM. This CDR3 region has 14 residues.

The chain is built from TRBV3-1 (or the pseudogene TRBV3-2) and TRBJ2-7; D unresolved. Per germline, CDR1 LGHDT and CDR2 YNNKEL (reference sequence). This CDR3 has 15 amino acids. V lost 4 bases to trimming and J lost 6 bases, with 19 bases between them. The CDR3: CASSPSTAPNSEQYF. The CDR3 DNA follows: TGTGCCAGCAGCCCCTCCACTGCCCCCAATTCCGAGCAGTACTTC.

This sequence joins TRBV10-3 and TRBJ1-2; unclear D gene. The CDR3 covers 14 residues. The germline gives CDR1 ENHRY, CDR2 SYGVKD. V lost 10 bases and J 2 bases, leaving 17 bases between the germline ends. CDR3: CATRFAESNYGYTF. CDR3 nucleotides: TGTGCCACCAGATTTGCGGAATCGAACTATGGCTACACCTTC.

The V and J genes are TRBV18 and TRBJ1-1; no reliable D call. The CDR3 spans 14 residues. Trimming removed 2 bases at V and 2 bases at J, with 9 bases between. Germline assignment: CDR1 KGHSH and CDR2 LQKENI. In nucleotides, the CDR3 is TGTGCCAGCTCACCAACAAGTATAAACACTGAAGCTTTCTTT. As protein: CASSPTSINTEAFF.

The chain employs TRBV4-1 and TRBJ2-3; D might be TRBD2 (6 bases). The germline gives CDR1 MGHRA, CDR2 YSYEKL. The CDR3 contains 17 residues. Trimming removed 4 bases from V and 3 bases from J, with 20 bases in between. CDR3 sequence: CASSRGAWGSGTDTQYF. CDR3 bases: TGCGCCAGCAGCCGAGGGGCGTGGGGGAGCGGGACAGATACGCAGTATTTT.

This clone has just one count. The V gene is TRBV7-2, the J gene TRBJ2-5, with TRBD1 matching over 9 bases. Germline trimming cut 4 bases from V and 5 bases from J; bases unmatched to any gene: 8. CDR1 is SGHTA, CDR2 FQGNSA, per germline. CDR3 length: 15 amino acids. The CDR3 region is CASSYRTGERETQYF. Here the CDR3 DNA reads TGTGCCAGCAGCTATCGGACAGGGGAGAGGGAGACCCAGTACTTC.

CDR3 DNA sequence: TGTGCCAGCAGTTTTACAGGGACCCCTAACTATGGCTACACCTTC. Translating it yields CASSFTGTPNYGYTF. The chain joins TRBV27 to TRBJ1-2; tentative D call: TRBD1 (6 bases). The germline CDR1 and CDR2 sequences are MNHEY and SMNVEV (reference sequence). This CDR3 comprises 15 residues. V shed 3 bases and J shed 0 bases, with 11 bases lying between them.

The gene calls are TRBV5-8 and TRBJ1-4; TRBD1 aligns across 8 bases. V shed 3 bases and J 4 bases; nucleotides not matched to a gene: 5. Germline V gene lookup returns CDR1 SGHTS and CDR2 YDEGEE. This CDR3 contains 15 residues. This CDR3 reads CASSSGQGLNEKLFF. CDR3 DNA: TGTGCCAGCAGCTCCGGACAGGGCCTTAATGAAAAACTGTTTTTT.

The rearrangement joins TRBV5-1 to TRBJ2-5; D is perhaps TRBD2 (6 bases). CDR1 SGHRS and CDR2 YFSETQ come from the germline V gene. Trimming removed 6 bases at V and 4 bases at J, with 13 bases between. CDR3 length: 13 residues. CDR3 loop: CASTPSARETQYF. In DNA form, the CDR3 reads TGCGCCAGCACGCCTAGCGCTAGAGAGACCCAGTACTTC.

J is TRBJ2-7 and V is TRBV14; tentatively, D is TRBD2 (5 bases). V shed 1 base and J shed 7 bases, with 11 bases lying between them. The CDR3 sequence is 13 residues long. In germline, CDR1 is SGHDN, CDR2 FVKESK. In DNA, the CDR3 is TGTGCCAGCAGCCAAGGGGGTCGAGGGGAGCAGTACTTC. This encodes CASSQGGRGEQYF.